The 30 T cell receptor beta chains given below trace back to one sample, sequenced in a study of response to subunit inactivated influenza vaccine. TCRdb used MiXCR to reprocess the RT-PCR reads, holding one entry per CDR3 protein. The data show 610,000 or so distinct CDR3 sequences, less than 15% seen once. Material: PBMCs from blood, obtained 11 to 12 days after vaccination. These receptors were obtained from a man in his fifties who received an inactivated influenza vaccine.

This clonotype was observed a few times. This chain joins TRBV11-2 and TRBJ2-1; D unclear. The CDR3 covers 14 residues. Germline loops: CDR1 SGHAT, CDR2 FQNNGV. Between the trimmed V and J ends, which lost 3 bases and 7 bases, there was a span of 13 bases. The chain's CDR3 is CASSFSSLINEQFF. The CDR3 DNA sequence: TGTGCCAGCAGCTTTAGCTCTCTTATTAATGAGCAGTTCTTC.

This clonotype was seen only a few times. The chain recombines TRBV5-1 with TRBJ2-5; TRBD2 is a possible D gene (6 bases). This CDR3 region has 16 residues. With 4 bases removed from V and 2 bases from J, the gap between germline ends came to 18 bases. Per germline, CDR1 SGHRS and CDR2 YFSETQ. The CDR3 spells CASSLTWRTTQETQYF. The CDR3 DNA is TGCGCCAGCAGCCTGACCTGGCGGACTACGCAAGAGACCCAGTACTTC.

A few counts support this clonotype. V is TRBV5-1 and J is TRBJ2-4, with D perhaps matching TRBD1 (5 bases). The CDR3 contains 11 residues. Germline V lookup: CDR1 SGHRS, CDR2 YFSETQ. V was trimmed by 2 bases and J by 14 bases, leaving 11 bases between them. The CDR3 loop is CASSFDRVKYF. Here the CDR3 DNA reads TGCGCCAGCAGCTTCGACAGAGTAAAGTACTTC. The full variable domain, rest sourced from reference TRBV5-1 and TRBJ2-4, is KAGVTQTPRYLIKTRGQQVTLSCSPISGHRSVSWYQQTPGQGLQFLFEYFSETQRNKGNFPGRFSGRQFSNSRSEMNVSTLELGDSALYLCASSFDRVKYFGAGTRLSVL.

Here the CDR3 DNA reads TGTGCCAGCAGCAAAGGGTCGAGGGTCCCCAACACTGAAGCTTTCTTT. Encoded protein: CASSKGSRVPNTEAFF. The rearrangement links TRBV21-1 to TRBJ1-1. TRBV21-1 has pseudogene status. This CDR3 comprises 16 residues.

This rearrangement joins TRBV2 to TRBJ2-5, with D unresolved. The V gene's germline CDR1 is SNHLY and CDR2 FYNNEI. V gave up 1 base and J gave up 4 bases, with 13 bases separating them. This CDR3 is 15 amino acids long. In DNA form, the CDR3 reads TGTGCCAGCAGTGAAGGAAGTCCCAAAGGAGAGACCCAGTACTTC. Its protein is CASSEGSPKGETQYF.

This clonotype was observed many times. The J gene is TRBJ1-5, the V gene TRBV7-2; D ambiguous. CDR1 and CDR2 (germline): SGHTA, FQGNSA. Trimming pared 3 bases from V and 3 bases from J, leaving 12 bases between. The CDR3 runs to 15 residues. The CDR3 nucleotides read TGTGCCAGCAGCTTCGAGGTTGGTCCCAATCAGCCCCAGCATTTT. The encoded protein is CASSFEVGPNQPQHF.

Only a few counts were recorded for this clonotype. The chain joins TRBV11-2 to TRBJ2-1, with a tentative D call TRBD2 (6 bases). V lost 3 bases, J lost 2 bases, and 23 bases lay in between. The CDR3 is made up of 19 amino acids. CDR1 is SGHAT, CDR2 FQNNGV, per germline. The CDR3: CASSFSLAEGPGTYNEQFF. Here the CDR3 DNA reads TGTGCCAGCAGCTTTTCTCTCGCGGAGGGCCCGGGAACCTACAATGAGCAGTTCTTC. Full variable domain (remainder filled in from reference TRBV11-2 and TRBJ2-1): EAGVAQSPRYKIIEKRQSVAFWCNPISGHATLYWYQQILGQGPKLLIQFQNNGVVDDSQLPKDRFSAERLKGVDSTLKIQPAKLEDSAVYLCASSFSLAEGPGTYNEQFFGPGTRLTVL.

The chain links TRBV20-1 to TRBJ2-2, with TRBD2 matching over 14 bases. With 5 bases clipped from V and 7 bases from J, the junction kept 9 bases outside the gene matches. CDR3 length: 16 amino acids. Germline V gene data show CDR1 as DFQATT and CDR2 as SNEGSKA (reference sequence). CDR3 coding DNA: TGCAGTGCTCGAGGGACTAGCGGGAGTTTAATCGGGGAGCTGTTTTTT. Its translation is CSARGTSGSLIGELFF.

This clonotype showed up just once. CDR3 loop: CTSSQELAGGRTGELFF. The CDR3 region has the DNA TGCACCAGCAGCCAAGAGCTCGCGGGGGGCCGCACCGGGGAGCTGTTTTTT. The gene calls are TRBV1 and TRBJ2-2; the table's D call of TRBD2 was not tested on the DNA. TRBV1 constitutes a pseudogene. This CDR3 is 17 amino acids long.

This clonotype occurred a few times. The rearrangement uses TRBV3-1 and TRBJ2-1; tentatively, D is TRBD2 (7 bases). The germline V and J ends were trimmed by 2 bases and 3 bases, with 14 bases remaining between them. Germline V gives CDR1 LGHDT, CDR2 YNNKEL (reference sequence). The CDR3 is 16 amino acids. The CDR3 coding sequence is TGTGCCAGCAGCCAACCCCGGGGGGCGGGCTACAATGAGCAGTTCTTC. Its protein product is CASSQPRGAGYNEQFF.

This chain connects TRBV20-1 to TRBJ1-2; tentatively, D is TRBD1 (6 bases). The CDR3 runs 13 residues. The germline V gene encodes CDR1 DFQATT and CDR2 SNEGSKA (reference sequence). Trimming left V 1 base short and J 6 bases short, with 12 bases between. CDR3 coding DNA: TGCAGTGCTAGAGGACAGGCTCGGGATGGCTACACCTTC. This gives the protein CSARGQARDGYTF.

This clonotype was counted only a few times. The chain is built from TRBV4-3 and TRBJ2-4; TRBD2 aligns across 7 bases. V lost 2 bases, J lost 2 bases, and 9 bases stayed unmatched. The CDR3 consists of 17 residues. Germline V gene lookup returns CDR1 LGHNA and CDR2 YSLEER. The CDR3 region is CASSQTGTIVSKNIQYF. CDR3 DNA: TGCGCCAGCAGCCAAACCGGGACTATTGTGTCCAAAAACATTCAGTACTTC.

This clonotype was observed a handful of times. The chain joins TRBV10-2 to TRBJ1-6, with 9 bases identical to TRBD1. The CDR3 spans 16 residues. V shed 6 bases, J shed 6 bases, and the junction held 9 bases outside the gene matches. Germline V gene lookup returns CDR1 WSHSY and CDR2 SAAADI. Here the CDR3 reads CASRETGGYSNSPLHF. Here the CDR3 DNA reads TGCGCCAGCAGGGAAACAGGGGGCTACAGTAATTCACCCCTCCACTTT.

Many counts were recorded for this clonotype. The CDR3 bases are TGCGCCAGCAGCCCGGATGGACAGTACAATCAGCCCCAGCATTTT. Translation: CASSPDGQYNQPQHF. The V call is TRBV5-1, the J call TRBJ1-5, with D perhaps matching TRBD1 (6 bases). The germline CDR1 and CDR2 sequences are SGHRS and YFSETQ. The ends were cut back, 4 bases at V and 3 bases at J, with 14 bases in the middle. This CDR3 region has 15 residues.

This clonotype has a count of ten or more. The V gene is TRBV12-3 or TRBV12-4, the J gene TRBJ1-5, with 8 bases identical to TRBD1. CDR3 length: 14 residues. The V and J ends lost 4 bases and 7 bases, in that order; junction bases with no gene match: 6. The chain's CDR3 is CASSYRTGYQPQHF. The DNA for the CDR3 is TGTGCCAGCAGTTACCGGACAGGGTACCAGCCCCAGCATTTT.

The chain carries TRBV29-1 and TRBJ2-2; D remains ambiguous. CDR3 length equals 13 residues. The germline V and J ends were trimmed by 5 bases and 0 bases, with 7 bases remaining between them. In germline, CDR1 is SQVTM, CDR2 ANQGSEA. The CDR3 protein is CSVISANTGELFF. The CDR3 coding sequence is TGCAGCGTTATCTCTGCGAACACCGGGGAGCTGTTTTTT.

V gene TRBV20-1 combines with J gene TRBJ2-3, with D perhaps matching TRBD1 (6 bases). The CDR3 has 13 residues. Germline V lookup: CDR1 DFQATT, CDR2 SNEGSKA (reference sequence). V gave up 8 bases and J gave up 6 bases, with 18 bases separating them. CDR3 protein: CSSAGLTGDTQYF. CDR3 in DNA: TGCAGTTCCGCCGGGTTGACAGGTGATACGCAGTATTTT.

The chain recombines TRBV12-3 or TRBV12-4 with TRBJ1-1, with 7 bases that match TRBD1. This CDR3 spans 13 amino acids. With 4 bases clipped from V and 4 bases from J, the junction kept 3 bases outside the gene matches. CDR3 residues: CASSSYRGTEAFF. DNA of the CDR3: TGTGCCAGCAGTTCCTACAGGGGCACTGAAGCTTTCTTT.

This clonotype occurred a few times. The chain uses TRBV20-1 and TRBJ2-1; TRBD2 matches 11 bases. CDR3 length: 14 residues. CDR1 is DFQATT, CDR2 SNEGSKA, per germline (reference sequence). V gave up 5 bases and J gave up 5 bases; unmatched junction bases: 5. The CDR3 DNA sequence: TGCAGTGCTTCGGGACTAGCGGCGAACAATGAGCAGTTCTTC. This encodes CSASGLAANNEQFF.

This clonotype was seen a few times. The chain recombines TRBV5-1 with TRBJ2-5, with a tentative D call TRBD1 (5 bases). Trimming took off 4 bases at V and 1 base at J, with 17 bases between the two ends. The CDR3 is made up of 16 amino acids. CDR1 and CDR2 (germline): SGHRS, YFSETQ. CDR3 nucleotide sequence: TGCGCCAGCAGCCCCAAAGGAGACAGACCCCAAGAGACCCAGTACTTC. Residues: CASSPKGDRPQETQYF.

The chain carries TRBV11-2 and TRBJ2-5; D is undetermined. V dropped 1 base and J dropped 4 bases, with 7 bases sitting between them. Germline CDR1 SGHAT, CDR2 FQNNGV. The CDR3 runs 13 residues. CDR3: CASSLGLPETQYF. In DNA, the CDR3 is TGTGCCAGCAGCTTAGGTCTCCCAGAGACCCAGTACTTC.

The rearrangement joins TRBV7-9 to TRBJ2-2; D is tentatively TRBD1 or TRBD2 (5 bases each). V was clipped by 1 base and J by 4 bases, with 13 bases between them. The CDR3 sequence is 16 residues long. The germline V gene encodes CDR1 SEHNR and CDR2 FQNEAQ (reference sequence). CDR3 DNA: TGTGCCAGCAGCTTAGTCTGGGGGAGCACCACCGGGGAGCTGTTTTTT. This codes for CASSLVWGSTTGELFF. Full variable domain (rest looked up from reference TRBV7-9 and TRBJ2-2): DTGVSQNPRHKITKRGQNVTFRCDPISEHNRLYWYRQTLGQGPEFLTYFQNEAQLEKSRLLSDRFSAERPKGSFSTLEIQRTEQGDSAMYLCASSLVWGSTTGELFFGEGSRLTVL.

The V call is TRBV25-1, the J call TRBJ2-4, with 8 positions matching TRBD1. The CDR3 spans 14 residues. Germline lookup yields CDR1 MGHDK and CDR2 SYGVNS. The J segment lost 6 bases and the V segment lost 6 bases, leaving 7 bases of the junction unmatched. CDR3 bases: TGTGCCAGCAGCCGGGACAGGATTGGAAACATTCAGTACTTC. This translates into CASSRDRIGNIQYF.

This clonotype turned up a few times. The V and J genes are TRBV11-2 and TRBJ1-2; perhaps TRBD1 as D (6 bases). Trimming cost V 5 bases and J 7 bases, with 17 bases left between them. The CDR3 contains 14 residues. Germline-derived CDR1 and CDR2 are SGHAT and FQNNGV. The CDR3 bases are TGTGCCAGCAGCACCTTAGGGGGGGCTTTTGGCTACACCTTC. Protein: CASSTLGGAFGYTF. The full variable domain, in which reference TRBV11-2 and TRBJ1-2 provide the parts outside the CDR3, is EAGVAQSPRYKIIEKRQSVAFWCNPISGHATLYWYQQILGQGPKLLIQFQNNGVVDDSQLPKDRFSAERLKGVDSTLKIQPAKLEDSAVYLCASSTLGGAFGYTFGSGTRLTVV.

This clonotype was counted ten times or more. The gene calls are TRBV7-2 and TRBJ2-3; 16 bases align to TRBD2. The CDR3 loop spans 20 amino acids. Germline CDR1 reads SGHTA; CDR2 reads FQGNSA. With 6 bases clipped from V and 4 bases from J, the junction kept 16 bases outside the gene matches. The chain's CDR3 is CASSTVWGLAGGRISDTQYF. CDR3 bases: TGTGCCAGCAGTACAGTCTGGGGACTAGCGGGGGGGCGAATCTCAGATACGCAGTATTTT.

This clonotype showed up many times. The CDR3 is CASSLRQSTDTQYF. CDR3 bases: TGTGCCAGCAGTTTACGACAAAGCACAGATACGCAGTATTTT. This chain joins TRBV12-3 or TRBV12-4 and TRBJ2-3; unclear D gene. This CDR3 has 14 amino acids. V was shortened by 2 bases and J by 0 bases, with 6 bases between the two germline ends.

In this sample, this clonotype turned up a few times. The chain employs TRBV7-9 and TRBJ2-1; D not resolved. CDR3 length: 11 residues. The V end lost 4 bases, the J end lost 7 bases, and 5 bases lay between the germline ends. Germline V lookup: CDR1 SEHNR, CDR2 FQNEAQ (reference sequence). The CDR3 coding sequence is TGTGCCAGCAGCTACAAAAATGAGCAGTTCTTC. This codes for CASSYKNEQFF.

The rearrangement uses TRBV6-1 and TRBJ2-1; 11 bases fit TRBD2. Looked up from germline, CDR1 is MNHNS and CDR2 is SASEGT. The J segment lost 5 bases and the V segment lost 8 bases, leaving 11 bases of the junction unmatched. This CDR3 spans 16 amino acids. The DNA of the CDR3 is TGTGCCAGCTGCCATTGGGGGACTAGCGGAGACAATGAGCAGTTCTTC. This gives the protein CASCHWGTSGDNEQFF.

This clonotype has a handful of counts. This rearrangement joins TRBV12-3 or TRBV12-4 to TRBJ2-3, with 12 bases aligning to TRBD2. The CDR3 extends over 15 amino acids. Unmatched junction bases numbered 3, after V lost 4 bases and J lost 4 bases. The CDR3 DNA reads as TGTGCCAGCAGTTGGACTAGCGGGAAGTCAGATACGCAGTATTTT. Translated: CASSWTSGKSDTQYF.

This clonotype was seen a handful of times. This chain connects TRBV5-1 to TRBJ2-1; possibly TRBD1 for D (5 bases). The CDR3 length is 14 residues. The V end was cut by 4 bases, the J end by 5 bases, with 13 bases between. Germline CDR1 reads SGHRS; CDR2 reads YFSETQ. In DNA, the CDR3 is TGCGCCAGCAGCGTCCGAGCACAGGACAATGAGCAGTTCTTC. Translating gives CASSVRAQDNEQFF. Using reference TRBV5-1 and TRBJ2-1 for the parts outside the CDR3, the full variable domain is KAGVTQTPRYLIKTRGQQVTLSCSPISGHRSVSWYQQTPGQGLQFLFEYFSETQRNKGNFPGRFSGRQFSNSRSEMNVSTLELGDSALYLCASSVRAQDNEQFFGPGTRLTVL.